A single sample gave rise to the 25 T cell receptor beta chains below, sequenced in a study of identical twins. TCRdb redid the calling of the 5' RACE reads with MiXCR, one entry per CDR3 protein. The sample has fewer than 250,000 distinct CDR3 sequences; about a tenth are singletons. Sequencing was performed on memory (CD45RO+) T cells sorted from blood. These receptors all stem from a woman aged 18 to 35 in good health.

In its sample, this clonotype was seen once. This sequence joins TRBV6-2 or TRBV6-3 and TRBJ2-1; 7 nucleotides align to TRBD2. The junction had 21 bases not matched to a gene; V was cut back by 4 bases and J by 12 bases. CDR1 and CDR2 from the germline V gene are MNHEY and SVGEGT. The CDR3 has 17 residues. The CDR3 loop reads CASSLRMASGKGMTQFF. The CDR3 coding sequence is TGTGCCAGCAGTTTAAGGATGGCTAGCGGAAAAGGAATGACGCAGTTCTTC.

The genes are TRBV9 and TRBJ2-1; D is perhaps TRBD1 or TRBD2 (5 bases each). The V end was cut by 8 bases, the J end by 9 bases, with 21 bases between. The CDR3 covers 14 residues. Germline loops: CDR1 SGDLS, CDR2 YYNGEE. The chain's CDR3 is CASPGLSGAGEQFF. In DNA form, the CDR3 reads TGTGCCAGTCCCGGACTGAGTGGGGCGGGTGAGCAGTTCTTC.

This clonotype was seen more than once but under ten times. In nucleotides, the CDR3 is TGTGCCAGTAGTGCCCGGACCGGGACTGGGGAGACCCAGTACTTC. Translated, it gives CASSARTGTGETQYF. The chain is built from TRBV19 and TRBJ2-5, with D possibly being TRBD2 (6 bases). Germline V lookup: CDR1 LNHDA, CDR2 SQIVND (reference sequence). V lost 5 bases and J lost 5, with 18 bases in between. This CDR3 comprises 15 residues. The whole variable domain, remainder taken from reference TRBV19 and TRBJ2-5, is DGGITQSPKYLFRKEGQNVTLSCEQNLNHDAMYWYRQDPGQGLRLIYYSQIVNDFQKGDIAEGYSVSREKKESFPLTVTSAQKNPTAFYLCASSARTGTGETQYFGPGTRLLVL.

This clonotype appeared a few times. This chain uses TRBV7-2 with TRBJ2-3; D gene uncertain. The length of the CDR3 is 14 residues. The ends were cut back, 1 base at V and 4 bases at J, with 9 bases in the middle. In germline, CDR1 is SGHTA, CDR2 FQGNSA. CDR3 sequence reads: CASSLDRAADTQYF. The CDR3 DNA reads as TGTGCCAGCAGCTTAGACCGGGCGGCAGATACGCAGTATTTT.

CDR3 in DNA: TGTGCCAGCAGTTCGCCGGGACAGAGGGGCTCCTACGAGCAGTACTTC. Its translation is CASSSPGQRGSYEQYF. This rearrangement joins TRBV27 to TRBJ2-7, with 7 bases matching TRBD1. CDR1 and CDR2 (germline): MNHEY, SMNVEV (reference sequence). The CDR3 extends over 16 amino acids. V lost 4 bases and J lost 0; bases outside the gene matches: 9.

This clonotype was counted ten times or more. This chain uses TRBV29-1 with TRBJ2-3, with D unresolved. Looked up from germline, CDR1 is SQVTM and CDR2 is ANQGSEA. The CDR3 loop spans 13 amino acids. Trimming removed 7 bases from V and 6 bases from J, with 17 bases in between. The CDR3 nucleotides are TGCAGCGCAGACTGGGGAATACGGGATACGCAGTATTTT. It specifies CSADWGIRDTQYF.

V is TRBV10-3 and J is TRBJ2-1, with D possibly TRBD1 on 5 matching bases. Trimming removed 7 bases at V and 2 bases at J, with 9 bases between. The CDR3 is 13 residues long. From germline, CDR1 is ENHRY and CDR2 SYGVKD. The DNA for the CDR3 is TGTGCCATCAAAGAGACAGCCTACAATGAGCAGTTCTTC. Residues: CAIKETAYNEQFF.

This clonotype occurred many times. The chain couples TRBV6-1 to TRBJ2-1, with 13 bases fitting TRBD2. Trimming cost V 6 bases and J 9 bases; bases outside gene matches: 14. Germline CDR1 and CDR2: MNHNS and SASEGT. This CDR3 is 17 amino acids long. CDR3 protein: CASSRPRTSGRRTEQFF. The CDR3, as DNA: TGTGCCAGCAGCCGCCCGCGGACTAGCGGGAGAAGGACTGAGCAGTTCTTC.

The sample holds many counts of this clonotype. The chain combines TRBV29-1 with TRBJ1-2, with D possibly TRBD1 on 5 matching bases. CDR1 is SQVTM, CDR2 ANQGSEA, per germline. The length of the CDR3 is 14 residues. The CDR3 DNA reads TGCAGAGTCCCGGGGACTCCTAATAACTATGGCTACACCTTC. Translation gives CRVPGTPNNYGYTF.

This clonotype was found once. The chain recombines TRBV5-1 with TRBJ2-1, with 15 bases matching TRBD2. Germline loops: CDR1 SGHRS, CDR2 YFSETQ. The trim removed 4 bases at V and 10 bases at J, leaving 9 bases unmatched. This CDR3 spans 16 amino acids. The CDR3 reads CASSRTSGGAKFEQFF. The CDR3 bases are TGCGCCAGCAGCAGGACTAGCGGGGGGGCTAAATTCGAGCAGTTCTTC.

This clonotype was seen only a few times. V usage is TRBV7-2 and J usage is TRBJ2-5; a possible D gene is TRBD1 (5 bases). CDR1 and CDR2 (germline): SGHTA, FQGNSA. The CDR3 consists of 15 residues. Trimming shortened V by 0 bases and J by 5 bases, and 13 bases separated the two germline ends. Here the CDR3 DNA reads TGTGCCAGCAGCTTAGCCCAACAGGTCTCGGAGACCCAGTACTTC. This gives the protein CASSLAQQVSETQYF.

This clonotype was found a few times. The V call is TRBV7-2, the J call TRBJ1-5; possibly TRBD1 for D (5 bases). The CDR3 runs 15 residues. The germline V gene has CDR1 SGHTA and CDR2 FQGNSA. V gave up 2 bases and J gave up 2 bases, with 10 bases separating them. Here the CDR3 reads CASSLPGGGNQPQHF. The CDR3 nucleotides are TGTGCCAGCAGCTTACCCGGGGGTGGCAATCAGCCCCAGCATTTT. Combining the CDR3 with reference TRBV7-2 and TRBJ1-5 gives the whole variable domain GAGVSQSPSNKVTEKGKDVELRCDPISGHTALYWYRQSLGQGLEFLIYFQGNSAPDKSGLPSDRFSAERTGGSVSTLTIQRTQQEDSAVYLCASSLPGGGNQPQHFGDGTRLSIL.

This clonotype was picked up a small number of times. The junction departs from the called germline gene at one end, perhaps through a read error. The V and J genes are TRBV6-5 and TRBJ2-3; the D call may be TRBD1 or TRBD2 (5 bases each). This CDR3 is built from 13 residues. Germline CDR1 reads MNHEY; CDR2 reads SVGAGI. CDR3 sequence (DNA): TGTGCCAGCAGTAACTCCGGGACGGCCGTATCGTATTTT. The encoded protein is CASSNSGTAVSYF.

This clonotype occurred a few times. J is TRBJ2-7 and V is TRBV12-3 or TRBV12-4; TRBD1 matches at 10 bases. The CDR3 consists of 13 residues. Trimming cost V 10 bases and J 9 bases; bases outside gene matches: 12. In nucleotides, the CDR3 is TGTGCCACATCCGGGACAGGGGTAAGCCGGCAGTACTTC. Translating it yields CATSGTGVSRQYF.

The V gene is TRBV20-1, the J gene TRBJ2-3, with D possibly being TRBD1 or TRBD2 (6 bases each). This CDR3 contains 15 residues. Trimming pared 1 base from V and 6 bases from J, leaving 17 bases between. Germline CDR1 is DFQATT and CDR2 is SNEGSKA (reference sequence). CDR3 sequence (DNA): TGCAGTGCTAGAGGGGGGGCGCGAATCGGTGATACGCAGTATTTT. Translating it yields CSARGGARIGDTQYF.

This clonotype was observed a few times. The genes are TRBV20-1 and TRBJ2-1; no clear D gene. V shed 4 bases and J shed 5 bases, with 18 bases lying between them. Germline CDR1 reads DFQATT; CDR2 reads SNEGSKA (reference sequence). The CDR3 has 15 residues. CDR3 protein: CSAKGLTPKHNEQFF. The CDR3 DNA follows: TGCAGTGCTAAAGGCCTCACCCCGAAACACAATGAGCAGTTCTTC.

This clonotype occurred once. The chain carries TRBV20-1 and TRBJ2-2; 9 bases align to TRBD1. CDR3 length: 14 amino acids. J lost 2 bases, V lost 6 bases, and 4 bases had no gene match. Germline V CDR1 and CDR2: DFQATT, SNEGSKA (reference sequence). CDR3 in amino acids: CSAKGQGNTGELFF. CDR3 in DNA: TGCAGTGCGAAGGGACAGGGCAACACCGGGGAGCTGTTTTTT.

The chain combines TRBV11-2 with TRBJ2-5; 8 nucleotides match TRBD2. The CDR3 consists of 16 residues. Germline assignment: CDR1 SGHAT and CDR2 FQNNGV. V lost 0 bases and J lost 5; bases outside the gene matches: 8. CDR3 residues: CASSLDTGTRFETQYF. CDR3 DNA sequence: TGTGCCAGCAGCTTAGATACCGGGACTAGGTTTGAGACCCAGTACTTC.

This rearrangement joins TRBV27 to TRBJ2-2, with TRBD1 matching over 7 bases. The V and J ends lost 6 bases and 6 bases, in that order; junction bases with no gene match: 10. CDR3 length: 15 amino acids. Germline CDR1 is MNHEY and CDR2 is SMNVEV (reference sequence). CDR3 nucleotides: TGTGCCAGCAGGACCGGGACAGCCGCCGCCGGGGAGCTGTTTTTT. It encodes CASRTGTAAAGELFF.

In its sample, this clonotype was seen many times. The chain links TRBV20-1 to TRBJ1-5; maybe TRBD1 (5 bases). Germline V gives CDR1 DFQATT, CDR2 SNEGSKA (reference sequence). This CDR3 has 14 residues. Trimming cost V 1 base and J 2 bases, with 9 bases left between them. DNA of the CDR3: TGCAGTGCTAGAGTTGGGGGAGGCAATCAGCCCCAGCATTTT. It encodes CSARVGGGNQPQHF.

Only a few counts were recorded for this clonotype. The V and J genes are TRBV15 and TRBJ2-7, with 13 bases identical to TRBD2. This CDR3 contains 18 residues. CDR1 and CDR2 (germline): LNHNV, YYDKDF (reference sequence). V lost 1 base to trimming and J lost 1 base; unmatched junction nucleotides: 7. CDR3 sequence reads: CATSRGWTSGRVSYEQYF. In DNA, the CDR3 is TGTGCCACCAGCAGAGGTTGGACTAGCGGGAGAGTATCCTACGAGCAGTACTTC. The full variable domain, rest sourced from reference TRBV15 and TRBJ2-7, is DAMVIQNPRYQVTQFGKPVTLSCSQTLNHNVMYWYQQKSSQAPKLLFHYYDKDFNNEADTPDNFQSRRPNTSFCFLDIRSPGLGDTAMYLCATSRGWTSGRVSYEQYFGPGTRLTVT.

This clonotype was detected only a few times. The rearrangement links TRBV25-1 to TRBJ1-4; possible D gene TRBD1, 5 bases. Germline assignment: CDR1 MGHDK and CDR2 SYGVNS. The CDR3 totals 12 residues. V shed 6 bases and J shed 4 bases, with 6 bases lying between them. As DNA, the CDR3 is TGTGCCAGCAGACAGGATAATGAAAAACTGTTTTTT. Protein: CASRQDNEKLFF.

The rearrangement uses TRBV10-3 and TRBJ2-7; a weak D match, TRBD2 (5 bases). The V end lost 4 bases, the J end lost 5 bases, and 12 bases lay between the germline ends. The V gene's germline CDR1 is ENHRY and CDR2 SYGVKD. This CDR3 has 13 amino acids. CDR3: CAISAASRDEQYF. The CDR3 DNA follows: TGTGCCATCAGTGCAGCTAGCCGCGACGAGCAGTACTTC.

This clonotype occurred many times. The V call is TRBV11-2, the J call TRBJ2-2; D is uncertain. Trimming took off 1 base at V and 4 bases at J, with 13 bases between the two ends. Germline V lookup: CDR1 SGHAT, CDR2 FQNNGV. CDR3 length: 16 residues. The CDR3 DNA reads as TGTGCCAGCAGCTTAGCCCTACGGGTCCGCACCGGGGAGCTGTTTTTT. Translation gives CASSLALRVRTGELFF.

This clonotype came up many times. This rearrangement joins TRBV19 to TRBJ2-1, with 7 nucleotides matching TRBD2. Germline CDR1 and CDR2: LNHDA and SQIVND (reference sequence). The CDR3 is 15 residues long. The V and J ends lost 7 bases and 2 bases, in that order; junction bases with no gene match: 8. CDR3 residues: CASTPSGVTYNEQFF. The CDR3 DNA is TGTGCCAGTACTCCCAGCGGGGTCACCTACAATGAGCAGTTCTTC.